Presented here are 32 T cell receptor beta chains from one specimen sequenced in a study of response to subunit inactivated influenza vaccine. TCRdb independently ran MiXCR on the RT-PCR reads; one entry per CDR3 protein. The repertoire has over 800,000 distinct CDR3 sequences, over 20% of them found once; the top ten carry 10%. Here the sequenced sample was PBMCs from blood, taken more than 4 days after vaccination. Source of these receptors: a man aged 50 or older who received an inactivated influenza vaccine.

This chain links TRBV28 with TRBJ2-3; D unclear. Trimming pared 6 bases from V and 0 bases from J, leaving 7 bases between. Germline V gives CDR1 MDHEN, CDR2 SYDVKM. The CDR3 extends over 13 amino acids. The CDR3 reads CASRRVSTDTQYF. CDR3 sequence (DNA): TGTGCCAGCAGACGGGTCAGCACAGATACGCAGTATTTT.

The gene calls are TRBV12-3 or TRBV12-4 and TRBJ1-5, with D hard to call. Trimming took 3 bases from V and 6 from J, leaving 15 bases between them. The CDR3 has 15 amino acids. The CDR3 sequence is CASSFGLMNGQPQHF. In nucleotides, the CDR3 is TGTGCCAGCAGTTTTGGTTTGATGAATGGTCAGCCCCAGCATTTT.

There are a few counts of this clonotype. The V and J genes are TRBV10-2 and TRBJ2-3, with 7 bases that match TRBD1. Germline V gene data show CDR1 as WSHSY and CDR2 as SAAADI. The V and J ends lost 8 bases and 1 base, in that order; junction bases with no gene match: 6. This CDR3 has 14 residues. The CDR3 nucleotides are TGCGCCAGCGGGGGACAGCCACGCACAGATACGCAGTATTTT. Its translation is CASGGQPRTDTQYF.

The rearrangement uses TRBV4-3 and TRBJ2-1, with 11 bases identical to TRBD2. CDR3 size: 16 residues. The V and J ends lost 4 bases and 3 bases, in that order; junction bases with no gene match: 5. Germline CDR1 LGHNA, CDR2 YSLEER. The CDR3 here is CASSPGTSGFYNEQFF. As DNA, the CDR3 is TGCGCCAGCAGCCCCGGGACTAGCGGATTCTACAATGAGCAGTTCTTC.

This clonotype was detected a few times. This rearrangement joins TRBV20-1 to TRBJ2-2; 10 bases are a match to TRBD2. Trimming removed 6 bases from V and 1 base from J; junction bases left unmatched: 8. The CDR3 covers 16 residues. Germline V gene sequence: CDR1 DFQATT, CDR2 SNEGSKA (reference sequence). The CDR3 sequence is CSATTSGRWNTGELFF. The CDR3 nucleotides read TGCAGTGCAACGACTAGCGGGCGTTGGAACACCGGGGAGCTGTTTTTT.

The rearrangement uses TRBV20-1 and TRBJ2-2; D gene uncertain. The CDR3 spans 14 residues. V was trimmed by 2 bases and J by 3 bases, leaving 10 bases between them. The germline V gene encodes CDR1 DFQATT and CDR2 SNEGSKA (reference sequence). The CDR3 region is CSARPPRDTGELFF. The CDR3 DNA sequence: TGCAGTGCTAGACCTCCCCGCGACACCGGGGAGCTGTTTTTT.

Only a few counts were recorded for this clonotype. CDR3 sequence: CASTLAGTETQYF. DNA of the CDR3: TGTGCCAGCACCTTAGCGGGAACAGAGACCCAGTACTTC. The rearrangement joins TRBV6-6 to TRBJ2-5; 8 nucleotides line up with TRBD2. Germline values: CDR1 MNHNY, CDR2 SVGAGI (reference sequence). The CDR3 is made up of 13 amino acids. Trimming removed 7 bases from V and 4 bases from J; junction bases left unmatched: 5.

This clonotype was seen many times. The CDR3 loop is CSVESPLGGKTYNEQFF. The CDR3, as DNA: TGCAGCGTTGAGTCGCCGCTGGGGGGGAAAACCTACAATGAGCAGTTCTTC. This chain uses TRBV29-1 with TRBJ2-1; 7 bases are shared with TRBD2. The CDR3 totals 17 residues. V was pared by 3 bases and J by 2 bases, with 13 bases of the junction left unmatched. Germline assignment: CDR1 SQVTM and CDR2 ANQGSEA.

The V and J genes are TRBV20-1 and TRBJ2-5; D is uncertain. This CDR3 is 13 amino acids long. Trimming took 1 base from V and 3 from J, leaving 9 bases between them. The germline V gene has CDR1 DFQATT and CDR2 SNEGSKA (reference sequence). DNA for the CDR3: TGCAGTGCTAGAGTCGAACGAGAAGAGACCCAGTACTTC. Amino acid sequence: CSARVEREETQYF.

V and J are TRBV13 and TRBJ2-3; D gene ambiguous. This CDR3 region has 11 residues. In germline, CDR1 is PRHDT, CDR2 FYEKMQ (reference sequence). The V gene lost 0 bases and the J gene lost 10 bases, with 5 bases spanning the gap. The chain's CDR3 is CASSLGRPQYF. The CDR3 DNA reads TGTGCCAGCAGCTTAGGTAGGCCGCAGTATTTT. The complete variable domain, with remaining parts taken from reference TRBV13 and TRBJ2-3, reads AAGVIQSPRHLIKEKRETATLKCYPIPRHDTVYWYQQGPGQDPQFLISFYEKMQSDKGSIPDRFSAQQFSDYHSELNMSSLELGDSALYFCASSLGRPQYFGPGTRLTVL.

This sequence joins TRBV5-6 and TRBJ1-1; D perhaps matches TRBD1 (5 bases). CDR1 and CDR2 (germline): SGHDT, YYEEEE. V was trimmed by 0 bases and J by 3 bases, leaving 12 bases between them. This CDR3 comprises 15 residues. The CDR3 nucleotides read TGTGCCAGCAGCTTGGGGGCAGGGAAGGACACTGAAGCTTTCTTT. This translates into CASSLGAGKDTEAFF. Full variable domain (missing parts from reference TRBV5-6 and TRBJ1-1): DAGVTQSPTHLIKTRGQQVTLRCSPKSGHDTVSWYQQALGQGPQFIFQYYEEEERQRGNFPDRFSGHQFPNYSSELNVNALLLGDSALYLCASSLGAGKDTEAFFGQGTRLTVV.

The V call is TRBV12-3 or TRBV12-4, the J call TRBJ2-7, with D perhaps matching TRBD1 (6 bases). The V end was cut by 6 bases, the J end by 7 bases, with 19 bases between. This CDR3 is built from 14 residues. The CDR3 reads CASRPQGRLGEQYF. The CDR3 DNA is TGTGCCAGCAGACCACAGGGCCGGTTGGGTGAGCAGTACTTC.

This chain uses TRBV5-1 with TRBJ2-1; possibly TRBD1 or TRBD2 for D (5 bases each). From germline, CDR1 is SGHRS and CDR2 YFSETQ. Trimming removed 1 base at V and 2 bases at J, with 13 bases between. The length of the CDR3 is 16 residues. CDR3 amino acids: CASSLNGAEAYNEQFF. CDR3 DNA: TGCGCCAGCAGCTTGAACGGGGCGGAGGCCTACAATGAGCAGTTCTTC.

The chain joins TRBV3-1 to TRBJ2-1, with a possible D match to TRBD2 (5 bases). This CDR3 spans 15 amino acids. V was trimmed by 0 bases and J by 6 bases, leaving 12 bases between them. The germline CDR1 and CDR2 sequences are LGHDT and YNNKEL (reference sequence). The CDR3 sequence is CASSQDLPGINEQFF. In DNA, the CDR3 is TGTGCCAGCAGCCAAGATCTCCCGGGGATCAATGAGCAGTTCTTC.

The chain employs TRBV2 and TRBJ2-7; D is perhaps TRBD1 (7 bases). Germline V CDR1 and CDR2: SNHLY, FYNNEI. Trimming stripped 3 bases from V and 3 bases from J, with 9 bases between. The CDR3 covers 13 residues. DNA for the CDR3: TGTGCCAGCAGTGATCAGGGGGGCTACGAGCAGTACTTC. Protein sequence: CASSDQGGYEQYF.

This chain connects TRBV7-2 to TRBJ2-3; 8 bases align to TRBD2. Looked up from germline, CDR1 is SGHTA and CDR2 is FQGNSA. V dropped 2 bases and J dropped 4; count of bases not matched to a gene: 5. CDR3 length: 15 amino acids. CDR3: CASSLSGGPADTQYF. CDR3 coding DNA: TGTGCCAGCAGCTTATCGGGAGGGCCGGCAGATACGCAGTATTTT.

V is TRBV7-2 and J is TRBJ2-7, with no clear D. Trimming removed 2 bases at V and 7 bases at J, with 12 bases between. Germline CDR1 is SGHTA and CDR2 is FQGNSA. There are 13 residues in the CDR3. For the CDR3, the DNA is TGTGCCAGCAGCTTACGGTCGAAGAGGGAGCAGTACTTC. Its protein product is CASSLRSKREQYF.

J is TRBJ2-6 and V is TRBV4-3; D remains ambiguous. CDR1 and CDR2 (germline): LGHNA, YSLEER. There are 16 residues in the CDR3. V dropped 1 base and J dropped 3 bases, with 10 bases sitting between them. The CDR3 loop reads CASSQGAYGGANVLTF. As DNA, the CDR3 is TGCGCCAGCAGCCAAGGGGCCTATGGTGGGGCCAACGTCCTGACTTTC.

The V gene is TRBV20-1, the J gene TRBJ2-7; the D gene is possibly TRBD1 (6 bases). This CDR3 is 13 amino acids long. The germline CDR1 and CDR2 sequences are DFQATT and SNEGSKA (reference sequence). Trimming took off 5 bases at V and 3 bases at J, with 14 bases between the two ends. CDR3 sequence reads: CSADGQLDYEQYF. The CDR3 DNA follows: TGCAGTGCTGACGGACAGCTAGACTACGAGCAGTACTTC.

CDR3 nucleotides: TGTGCCAGCAGGAGCCAGCTCTATGGCTACACCTTC. As protein: CASRSQLYGYTF. J is TRBJ1-2 and V is TRBV27; the D is unclear. CDR3 length: 12 amino acids. Germline CDR1 and CDR2: MNHEY and SMNVEV (reference sequence). The ends were cut back, 6 bases at V and 4 bases at J, with 9 bases in the middle.

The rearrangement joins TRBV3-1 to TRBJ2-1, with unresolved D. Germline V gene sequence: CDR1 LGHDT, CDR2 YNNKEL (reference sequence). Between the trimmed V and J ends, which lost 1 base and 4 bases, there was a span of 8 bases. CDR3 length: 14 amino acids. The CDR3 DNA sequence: TGTGCCAGCAGCCAAGGCGTAGGGTACAATGAGCAGTTCTTC. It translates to CASSQGVGYNEQFF.

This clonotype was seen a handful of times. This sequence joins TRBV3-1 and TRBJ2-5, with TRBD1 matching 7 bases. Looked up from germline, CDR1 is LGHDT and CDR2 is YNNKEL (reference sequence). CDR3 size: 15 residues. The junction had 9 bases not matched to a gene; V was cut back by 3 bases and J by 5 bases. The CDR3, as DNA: TGTGCCAGCAGCCAGCCCTCAACAGGGGTGGAGACCCAGTACTTC. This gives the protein CASSQPSTGVETQYF.

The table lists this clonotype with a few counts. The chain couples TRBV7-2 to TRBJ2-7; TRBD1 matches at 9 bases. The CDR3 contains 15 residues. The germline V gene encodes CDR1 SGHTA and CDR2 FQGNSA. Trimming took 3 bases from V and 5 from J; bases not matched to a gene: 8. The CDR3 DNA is TGTGCCAGCAGCTTTTCCGGGACAGGGATCAACGAGCAGTACTTC. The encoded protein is CASSFSGTGINEQYF.

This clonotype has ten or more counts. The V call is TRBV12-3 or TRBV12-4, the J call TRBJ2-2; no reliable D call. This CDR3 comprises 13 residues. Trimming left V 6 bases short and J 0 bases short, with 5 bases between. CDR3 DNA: TGTGCCAGCAGAAGAACGAACACCGGGGAGCTGTTTTTT. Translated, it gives CASRRTNTGELFF.

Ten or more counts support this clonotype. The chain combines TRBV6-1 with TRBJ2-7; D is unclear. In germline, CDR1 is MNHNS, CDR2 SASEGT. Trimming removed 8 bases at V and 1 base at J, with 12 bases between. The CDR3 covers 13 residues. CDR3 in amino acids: CASRKDGSYEQYF. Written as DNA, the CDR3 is TGTGCCAGCCGCAAAGACGGATCCTACGAGCAGTACTTC.

CDR3 bases: TGCAGCGTTTCCGGACTAGCGGGAGATCTCGGGGCCAACGTCCTGACTTTC. Its translation is CSVSGLAGDLGANVLTF. The chain carries TRBV29-1 and TRBJ2-6; 13 nucleotides match TRBD2. Germline lookup yields CDR1 SQVTM and CDR2 ANQGSEA. This CDR3 comprises 17 residues. V shed 5 bases, J shed 4 bases, and the junction held 8 bases outside the gene matches.

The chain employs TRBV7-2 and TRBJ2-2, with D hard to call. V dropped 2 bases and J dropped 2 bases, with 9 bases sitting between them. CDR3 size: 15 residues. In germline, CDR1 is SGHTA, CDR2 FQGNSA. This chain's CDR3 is CASSLWRVNTGELFF. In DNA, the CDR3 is TGTGCCAGCAGCTTATGGCGAGTTAACACCGGGGAGCTGTTTTTT.

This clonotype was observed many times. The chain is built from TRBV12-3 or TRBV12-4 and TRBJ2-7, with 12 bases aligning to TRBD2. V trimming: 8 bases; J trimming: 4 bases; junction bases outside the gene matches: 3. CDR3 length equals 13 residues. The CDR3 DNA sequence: TGTGCCAGCGGGACTAGCGGGCCTTACGAGCAGTACTTC. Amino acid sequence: CASGTSGPYEQYF.

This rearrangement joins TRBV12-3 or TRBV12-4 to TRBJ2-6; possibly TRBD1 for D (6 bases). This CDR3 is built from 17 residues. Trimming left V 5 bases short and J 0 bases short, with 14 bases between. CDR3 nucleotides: TGTGCCAGCAGTCAGGGGACACCCATCTCTGGGGCCAACGTCCTGACTTTC. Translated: CASSQGTPISGANVLTF.

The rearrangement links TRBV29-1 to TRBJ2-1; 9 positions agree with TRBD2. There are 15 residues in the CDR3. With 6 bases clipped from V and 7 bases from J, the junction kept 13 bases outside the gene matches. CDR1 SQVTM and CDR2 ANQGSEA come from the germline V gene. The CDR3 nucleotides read TGCAGCGTCCCAAGGGCGGGAGGGCCAAATAATGAGCAGTTCTTC. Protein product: CSVPRAGGPNNEQFF.

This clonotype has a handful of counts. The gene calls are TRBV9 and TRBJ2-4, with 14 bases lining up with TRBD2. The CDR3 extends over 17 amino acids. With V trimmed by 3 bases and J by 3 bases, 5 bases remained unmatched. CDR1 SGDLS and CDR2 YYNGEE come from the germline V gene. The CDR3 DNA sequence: TGTGCCAGCAGCGCGACTAGCGGGGGGGCCGGCAAAAACATTCAGTACTTC. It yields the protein CASSATSGGAGKNIQYF.

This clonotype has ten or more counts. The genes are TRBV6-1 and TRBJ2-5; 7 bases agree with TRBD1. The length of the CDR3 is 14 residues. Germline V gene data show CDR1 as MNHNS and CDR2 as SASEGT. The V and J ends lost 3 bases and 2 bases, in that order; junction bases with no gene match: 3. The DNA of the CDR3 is TGTGCCAGCAGTGATTGGGACAGTCAAGAGACCCAGTACTTC. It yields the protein CASSDWDSQETQYF.